What follows are 14 T cell receptor beta chains derived from one specimen sequenced in a study of tumor-infiltrating lymphocytes in localized non-small cell lung cancer. Here immunoSEQ multiplex PCR was the method, and the copy in TCRdb shows in-frame clones only, minus some. The sample includes around 6,200 clones, roughly 74% of them seen just once. Sequences were obtained from lung tumor tissue. The receptors derive from a human donor with non-small cell lung cancer.

This rearrangement joins TRBV19 to TRBJ2-1; TRBD1 agrees at 8 bases. Germline values: CDR1 LNHDA, CDR2 SQIVND (reference sequence). V lost 6 bases and J lost 8; bases outside the gene matches: 9. The CDR3 loop spans 14 amino acids. CDR3 bases: TGTGCCAGTAGGACTCAGGGGGCGAGTGATGAGCAGTTCTTC. Residues: CASRTQGASDEQFF. Full variable domain (outside the CDR3, taken from reference TRBV19 and TRBJ2-1): DGGITQSPKYLFRKEGQNVTLSCEQNLNHDAMYWYRQDPGQGLRLIYYSQIVNDFQKGDIAEGYSVSREKKESFPLTVTSAQKNPTAFYLCASRTQGASDEQFFGPGTRLTVL.

This chain links TRBV6-5 with TRBJ1-1, with unresolved D. The length of the CDR3 is 13 residues. Germline lookup yields CDR1 MNHEY and CDR2 SVGAGI. V lost 0 bases and J lost 11, with 13 bases in between. The CDR3 coding sequence is TGTGCCAGCAGTTACTCGAATCATATTGTGGCTTTCTTT. Its protein product is CASSYSNHIVAFF.

The rearrangement links TRBV4-3 to TRBJ2-5, with D perhaps TRBD1 (6 bases). The germline gives CDR1 LGHNA, CDR2 YSLEER. V was shortened by 2 bases and J by 4 bases, with 11 bases between the two germline ends. The CDR3 spans 14 residues. CDR3 DNA sequence: TGCGCCAGCAGCCAACCCAGGACAGTAGAGACCCAGTACTTC. Amino acid sequence: CASSQPRTVETQYF.

The CDR3 here is CASSLWGSTYEQYF. The CDR3, as DNA: TGTGCCAGCAGCCTGTGGGGCTCCACCTACGAGCAGTACTTC. This chain joins TRBV7-2 and TRBJ2-7; D perhaps matches TRBD1 (5 bases). CDR3 size: 14 residues. Germline CDR1 is SGHTA and CDR2 is FQGNSA. V lost 5 bases, J lost 2 bases, and 13 bases lay in between.

This clone was seen a few times. The gene calls are TRBV25-1 and TRBJ2-3; 11 nucleotides align to TRBD2. The CDR3 is made up of 16 amino acids. Germline CDR1 and CDR2: MGHDK and SYGVNS. The V and J ends lost 4 bases and 10 bases, in that order; junction bases with no gene match: 13. The CDR3 DNA is TGTGCCAGCAGTGGCCAGACTAGCGGGGCGACAGTGCCGCAGTATTTT. Translated, it gives CASSGQTSGATVPQYF.

The genes are TRBV6-1 and TRBJ2-5; 10 nucleotides align to TRBD2. Germline CDR1 reads MNHNS; CDR2 reads SASEGT. The CDR3 is 14 residues long. Losses at the gene ends were 5 bases for V and 5 bases for J; bases not matched to a gene: 5. The CDR3 is CASSPGLAFETQYF. The CDR3 region has the DNA TGTGCCAGCAGTCCGGGACTAGCGTTTGAGACCCAGTACTTC.

The chain joins TRBV30 to TRBJ1-4; D might be TRBD1 (5 bases). CDR3 length: 16 residues. Looked up from germline, CDR1 is GTSNPN and CDR2 is SVGIG (reference sequence). Deletions cut 4 bases from V and 0 bases from J, with 15 bases between. CDR3 amino acids: CAWNWGPAPTNEKLFF. The CDR3 coding sequence is TGTGCCTGGAATTGGGGCCCGGCCCCAACTAATGAAAAACTGTTTTTT.

This clone is labeled as large. The CDR3 DNA follows: TGTGCCAGCTCATCTTTGGGTGGAGGGATCGGGGAGCTGTTTTTT. Protein: CASSSLGGGIGELFF. The rearrangement joins TRBV7-2 to TRBJ2-2, with D possibly TRBD2 on 6 matching bases. Germline-derived CDR1 and CDR2 are SGHTA and FQGNSA. This CDR3 region has 15 residues. V was pared by 8 bases and J by 7 bases, with 20 bases between.

The CDR3 spells CASSQTGLQPQHF. The CDR3 DNA sequence: TGTGCCAGCAGCCAAACCGGACTTCAGCCCCAGCATTTT. This chain joins TRBV14 and TRBJ1-5, with no clear D. V was clipped by 2 bases and J by 6 bases, with 8 bases between them. Germline V gives CDR1 SGHDN, CDR2 FVKESK. CDR3 length: 13 residues.

Points on this clone: Germline and junction disagree at one end, which may indicate a read error. This chain links TRBV29-1 with TRBJ1-1; no clear D gene. CDR1 and CDR2 from the germline V gene are SQVTM and ANQGSEA. This CDR3 has 13 residues. The CDR3 DNA is TGCAGCGTGTATCCGGACCTGAACACTAAAGCTTTCTTT. Translated: CSVYPDLNTKAFF.

Turning to this clone: Other DNA sequences in this specimen translate into the identical CDR3. The V call is TRBV7-2, the J call TRBJ1-6; TRBD1 is a possible D gene (5 bases). V was clipped by 6 bases and J by 16 bases, with 13 bases between them. The CDR3 has 11 amino acids. Germline values: CDR1 SGHTA, CDR2 FQGNSA. The CDR3 spells CASRNPGPLHF. The DNA of the CDR3 is TGTGCCAGCAGAAACCCGGGACCTCTCCACTTT.

This clone was found a few times. CDR3 protein: CASSLRLADGELFF. CDR3 bases: TGTGCCAGCAGCTTACGACTAGCTGATGGGGAGCTGTTTTTT. The chain uses TRBV5-5 and TRBJ2-2; 7 nucleotides match TRBD2. V lost 2 bases, J lost 8 bases, and 6 bases stayed unmatched. The germline CDR1 and CDR2 sequences are SGHKS and YYEKEE (reference sequence). The CDR3 totals 14 residues.

The chain is built from TRBV2 and TRBJ2-7; TRBD1 aligns across 9 bases. Germline V gene data show CDR1 as SNHLY and CDR2 as FYNNEI. The V gene end was trimmed by 7 bases and the J gene end by 2 bases; junction bases not matched to a gene: 3. The CDR3 covers 13 residues. The CDR3 nucleotides are TGTGCCAGCACGGGACAGGGAACCTACGAGCAGTACGTC. This codes for CASTGQGTYEQYV.

This clone occurred a few times. J is TRBJ2-6 and V is TRBV7-9; D gene uncertain. The CDR3 consists of 13 residues. Germline-derived CDR1 and CDR2 are SEHNR and FQNEAQ (reference sequence). Trimming stripped 8 bases from V and 2 bases from J, with 7 bases between. DNA of the CDR3: TGTGCCAGCTTGGTTCCTGGGGCCAACGTCCTGACTTTC. Amino acids: CASLVPGANVLTF.